A selection of T cell receptor beta chains follows, all from one sample in a study of blood T cell repertoires in COVID-19. Here immunoSEQ multiplex PCR was the method, and the copy in TCRdb shows in-frame clones only, minus some. The table lists hundreds of thousands of clones, 88% of them singletons. Sequences were obtained from peripheral blood. The receptors shown here come from a woman in her 70s with COVID-19, enrolled during active disease. Each CDR3 is given with its conserved first and last residue. The D gene is left open where the match is weak. Clone size appears in some rows only: once, few, many, or a class for an expanded clone.

cdr3_aa,cdr3_nt,d_call,v_call,j_call,clone_size
CASSPGWDTQYF,TGTGCCAGCAGCCCTGGCTGGGATACGCAGTATTTT,.,TRBV12-3/TRBV12-4,TRBJ2-3,.
CATSDSRDTSTYEQYF,TGTGCCACCAGTGATTCTAGGGACACCAGCACCTACGAGCAGTACTTC,.,TRBV24-1,TRBJ2-7,.
CATSDLQGPQYF,TGTGCCACCAGTGATTTGCAGGGTCCGCAGTACTTC,.,TRBV24-1,TRBJ2-7,once
CASSYGTALTAFF,TGTGCCAGTAGCTACGGGACAGCCCTGACAGCTTTCTTT,TRBD1,TRBV19,TRBJ1-1,.
CASSLQGLNYGYTF,TGTGCCAGCAGCTTACAGGGCCTTAACTATGGCTACACCTTC,.,TRBV5-6,TRBJ1-2,.
CASSPLAQAGELFF,TGTGCCAGCAGCCCGCTAGCTCAGGCCGGGGAGCTGTTTTTT,.,TRBV13,TRBJ2-2,.
CASSPYRDSQETQYF,TGCGCCAGCAGCCCATACCGGGACTCCCAAGAGACCCAGTACTTC,.,TRBV4-3,TRBJ2-5,.
CASSVEAGASGNTIYF,TGTGCCAGCAGCGTAGAGGCAGGGGCCTCTGGAAACACCATATATTTT,.,TRBV9,TRBJ1-3,few
CASSPQTSSNQPQHF,TGTGCCAGCAGCCCGCAGACTAGCAGCAATCAGCCCCAGCATTTT,.,TRBV7-2,TRBJ1-5,.
CASSLGAPRGGEQFF,TGTGCCAGCAGCTTAGGGGCCCCACGAGGGGGCGAGCAGTTCTTC,TRBD1,TRBV7-6,TRBJ2-1,.
CSVDGAADTQYF,TGCAGCGTTGATGGGGCAGCAGATACGCAGTATTTT,.,TRBV29-1,TRBJ2-3,.
CASSSSLAGGQETQYF,TGTGCCAGCAGCTCCTCACTAGCGGGGGGCCAAGAGACCCAGTACTTC,TRBD2,TRBV7-9,TRBJ2-5,.
CASAPGGFGADTQYF,TGTGCCTCAGCACCTGGAGGGTTTGGGGCAGATACGCAGTATTTT,.,TRBV19,TRBJ2-3,.
CASSPPRTGTSNQPQHF,TGTGCCAGCAGCCCCCCGAGGACAGGGACTAGCAATCAGCCCCAGCATTTT,TRBD1,TRBV28,TRBJ1-5,.
CASSSWDRGGNEQFF,TGTGCCAGCAGTTCCTGGGACAGGGGGGGCAATGAGCAGTTCTTC,TRBD1,TRBV6-5,TRBJ2-1,.
CASSPTSSYNEQFF,TGCGCCAGCTCACCGACTAGCTCCTACAATGAGCAGTTCTTC,.,TRBV10-1,TRBJ2-1,.
CASSPGGNEQFF,TGTGCCAGCAGCCCGGGGGGCAATGAGCAGTTCTTC,TRBD2,TRBV27,TRBJ2-1,.
CASSLRGPTEAFF,TGTGCCAGCAGTTTGCGGGGCCCCACTGAAGCTTTCTTT,.,TRBV27,TRBJ1-1,.
CASSLVWTRNNEQFF,TGTGCCAGCAGCTTAGTATGGACTAGAAACAATGAGCAGTTCTTC,TRBD2,TRBV11-2,TRBJ2-1,.
CASSSGQGRSEAFF,TGTGCCAGCAGCTCAGGACAGGGACGGAGTGAAGCTTTCTTT,TRBD1,TRBV7-9,TRBJ1-1,many
CASSPYKPRGFYEQYF,TGTGCCAGCAGTCCGTACAAGCCCCGGGGGTTCTACGAGCAGTACTTC,.,TRBV27,TRBJ2-7,.
CASGGRGQPQHF,TGTGCCAGCGGGGGCCGGGGTCAGCCCCAGCATTTT,.,TRBV6-5,TRBJ1-5,.
CASSLETGWGGSNSGGKLFF,TGTGCCAGCAGCTTAGAGACCGGGTGGGGGGGATCAAACAGTGGCGGAAAACTGTTTTTT,.,TRBV11-3,TRBJ1-4,.
CASSLGTANTEAFF,TGTGCCAGCAGTTTGGGGACAGCGAACACTGAAGCTTTCTTT,TRBD1,TRBV28,TRBJ1-1,.
CASSFSPEAFF,TGTGCCAGCAGCTTTTCTCCTGAAGCTTTCTTT,.,TRBV7-9,TRBJ1-1,.
CSVPVYNEQFF,TGCAGCGTCCCAGTTTACAATGAGCAGTTCTTC,.,TRBV29-1,TRBJ2-1,.
CASSPLAGSGNTIYF,TGTGCCAGCAGTCCCCTGGCAGGGTCTGGAAACACCATATATTTT,.,TRBV28,TRBJ1-3,.
CSVVRADRYGYTF,TGCAGCGTGGTTCGAGCGGACCGGTATGGCTACACCTTC,.,TRBV29-1,TRBJ1-2,.
CASSPDMGQVSPLHF,TGTGCCAGCAGCCCAGATATGGGACAAGTATCACCCCTCCACTTT,.,TRBV7-9,TRBJ1-6,.
CASGKGQGFYGYTF,TGTGCCAGCGGGAAAGGACAGGGGTTCTATGGCTACACCTTC,TRBD1,TRBV6-6,TRBJ1-2,.
CASIDTAGANVLTF,TGTGCCAGCATCGACACCGCCGGGGCCAACGTCCTGACTTTC,.,TRBV6-5,TRBJ2-6,.
CASSQGGGGIREQYF,TGTGCCAGCAGTCAAGGAGGGGGCGGGATACGGGAGCAGTACTTC,.,TRBV27,TRBJ2-7,.
CASSQDRAGHGYTF,TGCGCCAGCAGCCAAGATAGAGCGGGGCATGGCTACACCTTC,.,TRBV4-3,TRBJ1-2,.
CATSARGYEQFF,TGTGCCACCAGTGCAAGAGGTTATGAGCAGTTCTTC,.,TRBV24-1,TRBJ2-1,.
CASSLAGTGRGYTF,TGTGCCAGCAGCTTAGCGGGGACAGGAAGGGGCTACACCTTC,TRBD1,TRBV7-2,TRBJ1-2,few
CASGQGLREKLFF,TGTGCCAGCGGACAGGGTTTGAGGGAAAAACTGTTTTTT,TRBD1,TRBV3-1/TRBV3-2,TRBJ1-4,once
CASSLEGPSYEQYF,TGTGCCAGCAGCTTAGAGGGGCCCTCCTACGAGCAGTACTTC,.,TRBV7-8,TRBJ2-7,.
CASSPRGQGVSPLHF,TGTGCCAGCTCACCAAGAGGACAGGGTGTTTCACCCCTCCACTTT,TRBD1,TRBV18,TRBJ1-6,once
CASSYLVGSGGYNEQFF,TGTGCCAGCAGTTACCTCGTCGGCTCAGGGGGTTACAATGAGCAGTTCTTC,TRBD1,TRBV6-2/TRBV6-3,TRBJ2-1,.
CASTLPQRDKRLKIYGYTF,TGTGCCAGCACCCTACCACAACGGGACAAGCGCTTAAAGATCTATGGCTACACCTTC,.,TRBV27,TRBJ1-2,.
CATSDIKRGGFEQFF,TGTGCCACCAGTGATATAAAGCGGGGGGGCTTTGAGCAGTTCTTC,TRBD2,TRBV24-1,TRBJ2-1,once
CASSEGLKETQYF,TGTGCCAGCAGTGAAGGACTTAAAGAGACCCAGTACTTC,.,TRBV2,TRBJ2-5,.
CASSFGTSGEQETQYF,TGTGCCAGCAGCTTCGGGACTAGCGGGGAACAAGAGACCCAGTACTTC,TRBD2,TRBV5-6,TRBJ2-5,.
CASSVDRGYGYTF,TGTGCCAGCAGCGTAGACAGGGGGTATGGCTACACCTTC,TRBD1,TRBV7-2,TRBJ1-2,few
CASSQGQGNSPLHF,TGTGCCAGCAGCCAGGGACAGGGCAATTCACCCCTCCACTTT,TRBD1,TRBV11-2,TRBJ1-6,few
CASSPGGEKLFF,TGTGCCAGCAGCCCCGGGGGGGAAAAACTGTTTTTT,.,TRBV3-1/TRBV3-2,TRBJ1-4,.
CASSRLANYGYTF,TGTGCCAGCAGCCGGTTGGCTAACTATGGCTACACCTTC,.,TRBV6-5,TRBJ1-2,.
CASSIQNYYGYTF,TGTGCCAGCAGCATACAGAATTACTATGGCTACACCTTC,.,TRBV2,TRBJ1-2,.
CAITGENTEAFF,TGTGCCATCACGGGGGAGAACACTGAAGCTTTCTTT,.,TRBV10-3,TRBJ1-1,.